This paragraph covers one T cell receptor beta chain sequence. No antigen is known for it. These data belong to a study of cytomegalovirus exposure and HLA in healthy donors. This CDR3 comprises 15 residues. Deletions cut 1 base from V and 2 bases from J, with 12 bases between. Germline V lookup: CDR1 MGHDK, CDR2 SYGVNS. General observations from the study: Excluded were some V segments that proved indistinguishable, including TRBV6-2 and TRBV6-3.

PCR primers comprised 60 Vbeta and 13 Jbeta primers. Measured with immunoSEQ multiplex PCR; TCRdb has only the in-frame clones, and not every one. This table holds some 67,000 clones. The sequence derives from a woman aged 25-40 years in good health and CMV-seronegative. Sequenced: PBMCs. This rearrangement joins TRBV25-1 to TRBJ2-7, with a tentative D call TRBD1 (6 bases). CDR3 residues: CASSEFSGDTYEQYF. For the CDR3, the DNA is TGTGCCAGCAGTGAATTCTCAGGGGACACCTACGAGCAGTACTTC.